This entry describes one TCR beta chain. Its antigen remains undetermined. Per-base qualities were not stored, and no clone one base away is much larger. Trimming leaves V shorter by 3 bases and J shorter by 6 bases, with the junction holding 7 bases beyond the gene matches. The germline V gene (reference sequence) specifies SGHNT as CDR1 and YYREEE as CDR2. The CDR3 numbers 17 residues from cysteine through phenylalanine. Only CDR3 DNA is held: 51 bases, read in frame from base 1. The CDR3 regions of human TCRbeta chains were analyzed by immunosequencing. The authors processed their data as follows. Repertoire TCRs were matched against a reference library of SARS-CoV-2-specific TCRs generated with the MIRA antigen-specificity platform. Breadth was defined as the fraction of unique TCRs that were SARS-CoV-2-associated. Depth was defined as the fraction of total T cells that were SARS-CoV-2-associated. Using the MIRA data, each spike-specific TCR was mapped to the spike region that the TCR reacts to and placed in a CD4 or CD8 class. Log10-transformed breadth and depth values were compared by one-way ANOVA with Sidak's multiple comparisons tests. The immuneACCESS repertoire file appears here via TCRdb, limited to in-frame rearrangements. These files lack a portion of the clones; in checked studies, under half of the deficit traces to unresolved V genes, and the cause of the others is not known. V and J calls and clone size are as listed in that table; D and trimming were resolved from the DNA. This sample lists 140,000 or so clones; about 86% were detected once. The ten largest clones take up approximately 5.4% of the sample.

The source of the sample is a study of T cell responses to AZD1222 COVID-19 vaccine (dated by TCRdb to the early 2020s). Study-wide context: A total of just over 230 trial participants underwent TCR sequencing, of whom about 200 had received two doses of AZD1222 and 26 had received two doses of the MenACWY control vaccine. Trial participants were enrolled into age subgroups of 18-55, 56-69 and 70-plus years, which contained 148, 28 and 57 TCR-sequenced participants, respectively.

The label giving this sample's time point can be read as: about 28 days (+/-7) after the second vaccine dose. Because spike-specific TCR depth and breadth did not differ between the two schedules, AZD1222 recipients who got a second dose at roughly 4 weeks were pooled with those who got a second dose at roughly 12 weeks. The vaccinee samples were drawn from two UK trials, COV001 and COV002, one of which was a single-blind randomized controlled phase 2/3 trial testing AZD1222 (ChAdOx1 nCoV-19) in healthy adults. For TCRbeta chain sequencing, PBMC samples were collected from trial participants at day 0 and at day 28 after the second dose. Overall study outcomes, separate from this receptor: Spike-specific TCR breadth and depth rose significantly after two AZD1222 doses compared with day 0 and with MenACWY recipients. Participants were mostly white British and included more females than males, and it was suggested by the authors that clonal diversity may have been underestimated. Reportedly, close to half of the unique spike-specific TCRs recognized epitopes lying outside the regions that are mutated in the B.1.351 and B.1.1.7 variants. Because no day 14 peak-response samples were available, repertoires were characterized only after the peak T cell response. The whole spike protein was spanned by vaccine-associated CD4 TCRs, and dominant responses were seen in regions 160-218 and 743-854. Conclusions about previously exposed vaccinees are limited because only five or six AZD1222 recipients were SARS-CoV-2 seropositive at baseline. In the small 56-69-year group, the increase in depth fell short of significance, most likely because of low power.

The material was peripheral blood, obtained 28 days after the second AZD1222 dose. This clonotype was obtained from an adult who received the AZD1222 COVID-19 vaccine. The chain joins TRBV5-4 to TRBJ2-2, and 14 junction bases match TRBD2. In nucleotides, the sequence is TGTGCCAGCAGCTCCGGACTAGCGGGAGGTTGGGCCGGGGAGCTGTTTTTT. The translation is CASSSGLAGGWAGELFF.